This T cell receptor beta chain was captured in a study of Ad26.COV2.S vaccination and SARS-CoV-2 variants. Study-wide context: Into the muscle, Ad26.COV2.S was dosed once or twice, 56 days apart. General study findings and limits: Total responses of T cells may have been underestimated by the analyses of TCR breadth and depth.

A word on this clone: Antigen: not known.

Sequenced by immunoSEQ multiplex PCR; TCRdb stores in-frame clones only, minus some. The sample yields about 350,000 clones, around 88% seen once. Treatment defined: around 19 received Ad26.COV2.S at low or high dose, single or two shots; several received placebo; per-sample allocation not given. Following the first vaccine or placebo injection, samples were taken on day 63. The germline V gene encodes CDR1 MDHEN and CDR2 SYDVKM. V lost 3 bases, J lost 4 bases, and 8 bases stayed unmatched. The CDR3 runs to 15 residues. The chain carries TRBV28 and TRBJ1-2, with TRBD1 identical over 7 bases. Sequenced material: peripheral blood, taken in a trial of Ad26.COV2.S vaccine versus placebo. This TCR derives from a person aged 18-60 years who received the Ad26.COV2.S COVID-19 vaccine or a placebo. In DNA form, the CDR3 reads TGTGCCAGCAGTTTCGCGTCGACAGGGACCTATGGCTACACCTTC. It specifies CASSFASTGTYGYTF.